A selection of T cell receptor beta chains follows, all from one sample in a study of blood T cells in healthy people across ages. Each CDR3 protein gets one entry after TCRdb re-called the 5' RACE reads with MiXCR. Of over 700,000 distinct CDR3 sequences listed, about 53% are singletons. The sequencing input was blood. The origin of the receptors is a man of 80 years or more in good health. Both conserved end residues are part of each CDR3. Fields, in order: CDR3 length, clone size, J gene, D gene, V gene, CDR3 protein. A D gene is named only where the DNA matches it firmly. Clone size is stated in some rows and not others, as once, few, many or a class when expanded.

15 many TRBJ1-2 NA TRBV7-2 CASSFTGGVSYGYTF
15 NA TRBJ2-1 NA TRBV20-1 CSVGSRASSYNEQFF
17 NA TRBJ2-7 TRBD2 TRBV11-1 CASSITPPGLGSYEQYF
15 NA TRBJ2-2 NA TRBV27 CASSWGGAAPGELFF
18 few TRBJ2-5 TRBD2 TRBV12-3/TRBV12-4 CASRPGTSVLAGGGEQYF
14 NA TRBJ2-7 NA TRBV12-3/TRBV12-4 CASNIGKFSYEQYF
16 NA TRBJ2-7 TRBD1 TRBV28 CASSFSGQGSPYEQYF
13 NA NA NA TRBV20-1 CSARGPGDYEQYF
15 few TRBJ2-5 TRBD2 TRBV6-5 CASNSGLAGVETQYF
15 NA TRBJ2-1 NA TRBV2 CASSAPGLPGPEQFF
13 few TRBJ2-3 NA TRBV30 CAWSVTGHRDAYF